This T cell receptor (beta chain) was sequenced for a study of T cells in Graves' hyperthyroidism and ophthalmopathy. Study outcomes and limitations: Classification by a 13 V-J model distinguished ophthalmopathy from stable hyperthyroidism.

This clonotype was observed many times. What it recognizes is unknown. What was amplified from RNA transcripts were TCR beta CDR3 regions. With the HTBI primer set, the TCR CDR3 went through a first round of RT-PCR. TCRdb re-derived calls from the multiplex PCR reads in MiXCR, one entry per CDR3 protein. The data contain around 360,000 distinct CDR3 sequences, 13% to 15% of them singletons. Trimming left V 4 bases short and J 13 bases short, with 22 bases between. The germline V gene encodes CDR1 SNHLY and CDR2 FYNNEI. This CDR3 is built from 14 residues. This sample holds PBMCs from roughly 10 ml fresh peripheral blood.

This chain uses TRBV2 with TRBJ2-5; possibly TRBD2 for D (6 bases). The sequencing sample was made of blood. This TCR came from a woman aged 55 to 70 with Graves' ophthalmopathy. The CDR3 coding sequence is TGTGCCAGCAGTGCGGGACTGCCTCCACTCACACGGTACTTC. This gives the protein CASSAGLPPLTRYF.